The T cell receptor (beta chain) described here comes from a study of shared clonotypes between healthy human individuals. Only in-frame clones appear in the TCRdb table, and some are missing; sequencing was by immunoSEQ multiplex PCR. Of hundreds of thousands of clones in the sample, 95% to 98% were seen once. Naive CD8 cells comprised CD45RO-negative, CCR7-positively selected cells, excluding terminally differentiated effector memory CD45RA+ cells. Worth noting for this clone: The antigen is unknown.

Study conclusions and caveats: The researchers took only blood, and tissue repertoires probably look different. The represented genetic and exposure-history diversity was limited by the small number of donors.

Trimming removed 0 bases from V and 6 bases from J, with 11 bases in between. The CDR3 runs 15 residues. Germline V lookup: CDR1 KGHSH, CDR2 LQKENI. The sample taken for sequencing was naive CD8+ T cells sorted from blood. This clonotype originated in a man under 40 in good health. The rearrangement uses TRBV18 and TRBJ2-2; no definite D call. In nucleotides, the CDR3 is TGTGCCAGCTCACCACCCGTCTCAGAAGCCGGGGAGCTGTTTTTT. Protein sequence: CASSPPVSEAGELFF.